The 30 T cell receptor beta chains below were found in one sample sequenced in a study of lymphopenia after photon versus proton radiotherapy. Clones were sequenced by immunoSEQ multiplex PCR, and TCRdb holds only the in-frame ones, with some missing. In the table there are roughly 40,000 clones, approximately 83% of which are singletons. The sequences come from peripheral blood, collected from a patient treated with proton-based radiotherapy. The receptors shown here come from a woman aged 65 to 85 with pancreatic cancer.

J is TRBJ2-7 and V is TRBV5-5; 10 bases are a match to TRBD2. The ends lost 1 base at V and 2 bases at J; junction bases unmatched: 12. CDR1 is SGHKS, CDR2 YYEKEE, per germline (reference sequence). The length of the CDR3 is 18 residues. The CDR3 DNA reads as TGTGCCAGCAGCTTGTTCAGCGGGAGGGCCGGGGCTACCTACGAGCAGTACTTC. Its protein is CASSLFSGRAGATYEQYF.

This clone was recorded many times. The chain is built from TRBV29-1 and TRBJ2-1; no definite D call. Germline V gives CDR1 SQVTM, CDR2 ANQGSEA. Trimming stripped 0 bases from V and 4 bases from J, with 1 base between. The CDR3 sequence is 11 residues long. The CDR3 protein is CSVEEYNEQFF. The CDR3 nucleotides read TGCAGCGTTGAAGAATACAATGAGCAGTTCTTC.

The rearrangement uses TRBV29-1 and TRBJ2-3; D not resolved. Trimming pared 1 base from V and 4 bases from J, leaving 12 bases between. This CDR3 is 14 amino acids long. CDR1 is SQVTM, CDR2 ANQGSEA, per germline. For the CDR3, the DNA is TGCAGCGTTGAAGGTTGGGCAAGGTCAGATACGCAGTATTTT. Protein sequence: CSVEGWARSDTQYF.

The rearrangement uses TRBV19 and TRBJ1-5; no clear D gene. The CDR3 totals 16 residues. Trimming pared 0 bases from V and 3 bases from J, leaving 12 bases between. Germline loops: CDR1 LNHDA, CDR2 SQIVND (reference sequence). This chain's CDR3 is CASSIDLATVNQPQHF. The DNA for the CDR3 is TGTGCCAGTAGTATAGATCTTGCCACGGTCAATCAGCCCCAGCATTTT.

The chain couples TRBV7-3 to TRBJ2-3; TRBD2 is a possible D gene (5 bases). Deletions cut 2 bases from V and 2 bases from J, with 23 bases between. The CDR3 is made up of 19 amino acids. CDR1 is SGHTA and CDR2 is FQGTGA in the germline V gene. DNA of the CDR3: TGTGCCAGCAGCTTATCCCAGCCTGGACTTCCACATTCCACAGATACGCAGTATTTT. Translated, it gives CASSLSQPGLPHSTDTQYF.

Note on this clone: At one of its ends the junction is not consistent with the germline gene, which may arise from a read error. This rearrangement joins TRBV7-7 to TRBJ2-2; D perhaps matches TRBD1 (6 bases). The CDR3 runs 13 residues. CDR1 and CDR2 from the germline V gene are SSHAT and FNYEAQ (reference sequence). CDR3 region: CASRQENTGELFF. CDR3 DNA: TGTGCTAGCAGACAGGAGAACACCGGGGAGCTGTTTTTT.

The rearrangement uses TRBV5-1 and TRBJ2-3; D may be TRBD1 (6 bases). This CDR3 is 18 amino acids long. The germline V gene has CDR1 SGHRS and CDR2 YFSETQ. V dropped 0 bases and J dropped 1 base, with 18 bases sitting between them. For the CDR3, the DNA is TGCGCCAGCAGCTTGGCCTCAGGACAGCGATTTGGCACAGATACGCAGTATTTT. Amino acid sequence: CASSLASGQRFGTDTQYF.

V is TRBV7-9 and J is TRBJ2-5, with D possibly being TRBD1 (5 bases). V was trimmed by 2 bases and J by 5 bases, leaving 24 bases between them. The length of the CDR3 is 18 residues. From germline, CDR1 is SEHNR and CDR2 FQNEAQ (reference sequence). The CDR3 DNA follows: TGTGCCAGCAGCTTACGCCCCCTACAAGGCAGGGCCCGGGAGACCCAGTACTTC. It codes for CASSLRPLQGRARETQYF.

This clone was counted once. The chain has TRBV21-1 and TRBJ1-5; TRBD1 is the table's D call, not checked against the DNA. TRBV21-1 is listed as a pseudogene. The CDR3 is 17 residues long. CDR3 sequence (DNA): TGTGCCAGCAGCAAACCGCAGGGGGCTAATGGCAATCAGCCCCAGCATTTT. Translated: CASSKPQGANGNQPQHF.

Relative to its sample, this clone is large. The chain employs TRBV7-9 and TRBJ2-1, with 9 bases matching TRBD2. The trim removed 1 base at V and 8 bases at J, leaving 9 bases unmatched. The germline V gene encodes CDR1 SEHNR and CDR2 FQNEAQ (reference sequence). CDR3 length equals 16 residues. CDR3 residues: CASSLESSGRPYEQFF. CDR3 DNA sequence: TGTGCCAGCAGCTTAGAGTCCAGCGGGAGGCCCTATGAGCAGTTCTTC.

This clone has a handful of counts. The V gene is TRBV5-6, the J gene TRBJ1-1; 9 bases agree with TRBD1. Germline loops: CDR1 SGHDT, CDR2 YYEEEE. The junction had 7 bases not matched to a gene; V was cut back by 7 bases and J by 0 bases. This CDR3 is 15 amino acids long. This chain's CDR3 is CASAYRGLMNTEAFF. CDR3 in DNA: TGTGCCAGCGCATACAGGGGGCTCATGAACACTGAAGCTTTCTTT.

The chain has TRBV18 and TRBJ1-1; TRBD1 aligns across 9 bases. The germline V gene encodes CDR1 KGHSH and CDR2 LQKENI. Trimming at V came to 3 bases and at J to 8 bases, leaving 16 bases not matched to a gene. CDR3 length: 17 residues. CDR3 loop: CASSPVRRDRDELEAFF. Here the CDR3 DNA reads TGTGCCAGCTCACCGGTCCGCCGGGACAGGGATGAACTGGAAGCTTTCTTT.

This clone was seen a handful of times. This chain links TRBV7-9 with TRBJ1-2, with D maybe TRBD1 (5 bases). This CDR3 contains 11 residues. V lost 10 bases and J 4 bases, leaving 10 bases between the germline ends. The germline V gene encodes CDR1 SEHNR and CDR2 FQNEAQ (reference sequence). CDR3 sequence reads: CATLGTYGYTF. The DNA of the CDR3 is TGTGCCACCTTGGGGACCTATGGCTACACCTTC.

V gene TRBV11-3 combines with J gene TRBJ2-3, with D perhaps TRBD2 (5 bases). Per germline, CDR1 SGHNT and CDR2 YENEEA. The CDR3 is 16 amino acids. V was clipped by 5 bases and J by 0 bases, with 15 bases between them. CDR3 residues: CASSANVWRSTDTQYF. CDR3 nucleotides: TGTGCCAGCAGCGCTAACGTTTGGAGGAGCACAGATACGCAGTATTTT. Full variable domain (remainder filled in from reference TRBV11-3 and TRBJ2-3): EAGVVQSPRYKIIEKKQPVAFWCNPISGHNTLYWYLQNLGQGPELLIRYENEEAVDDSQLPKDRFSAERLKGVDSTLKIQPAELGDSAVYLCASSANVWRSTDTQYFGPGTRLTVL.

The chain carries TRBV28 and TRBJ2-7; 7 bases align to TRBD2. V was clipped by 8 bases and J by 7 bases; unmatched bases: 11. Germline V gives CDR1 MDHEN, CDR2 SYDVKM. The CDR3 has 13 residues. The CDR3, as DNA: TGTGCCAGCCGCGCAACGGGACTATCAGAGCAGTACTTC. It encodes CASRATGLSEQYF.

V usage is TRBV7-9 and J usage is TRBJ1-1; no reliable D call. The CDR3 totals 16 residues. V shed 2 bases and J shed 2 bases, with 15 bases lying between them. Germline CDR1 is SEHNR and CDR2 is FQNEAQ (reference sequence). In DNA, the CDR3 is TGTGCCAGCAGCTTAATGACGCAAACGGCAAACACTGAAGCTTTCTTT. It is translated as CASSLMTQTANTEAFF.

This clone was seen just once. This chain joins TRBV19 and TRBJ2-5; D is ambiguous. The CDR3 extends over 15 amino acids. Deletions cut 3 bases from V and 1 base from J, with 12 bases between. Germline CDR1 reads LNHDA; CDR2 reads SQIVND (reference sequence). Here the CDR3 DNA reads TGTGCCAGTAGTATCGGCACTTACCTCCAAGAGACCCAGTACTTC. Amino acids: CASSIGTYLQETQYF.

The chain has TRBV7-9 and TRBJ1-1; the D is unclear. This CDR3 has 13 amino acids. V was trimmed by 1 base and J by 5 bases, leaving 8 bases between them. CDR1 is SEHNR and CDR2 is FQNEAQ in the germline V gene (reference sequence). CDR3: CASSLEVLTEAFF. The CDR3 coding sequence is TGTGCCAGCAGCTTAGAAGTGCTTACTGAAGCTTTCTTT.

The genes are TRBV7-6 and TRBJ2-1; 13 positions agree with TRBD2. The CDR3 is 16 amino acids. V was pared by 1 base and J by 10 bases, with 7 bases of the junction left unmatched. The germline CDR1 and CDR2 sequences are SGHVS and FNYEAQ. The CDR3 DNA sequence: TGTGCCAGCAGCTTAGGTGTACTAGCGGGAGGGGACGAGCAGTTCTTC. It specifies CASSLGVLAGGDEQFF.

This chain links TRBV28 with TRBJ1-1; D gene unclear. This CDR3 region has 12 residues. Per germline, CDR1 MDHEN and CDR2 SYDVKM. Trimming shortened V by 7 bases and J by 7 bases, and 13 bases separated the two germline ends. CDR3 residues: CASTRLGGEAFF. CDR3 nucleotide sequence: TGTGCCAGCACCCGACTTGGAGGTGAAGCTTTCTTT.

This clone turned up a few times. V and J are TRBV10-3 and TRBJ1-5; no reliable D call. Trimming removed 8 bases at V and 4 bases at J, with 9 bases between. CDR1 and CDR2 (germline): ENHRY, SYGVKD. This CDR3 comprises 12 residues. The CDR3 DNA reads TGTGCCATCGGTTACGATAATCAGCCCCAGCATTTT. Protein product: CAIGYDNQPQHF.

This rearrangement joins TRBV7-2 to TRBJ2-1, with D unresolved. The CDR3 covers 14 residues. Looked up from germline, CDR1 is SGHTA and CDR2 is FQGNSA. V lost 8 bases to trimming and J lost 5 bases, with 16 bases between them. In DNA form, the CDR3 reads TGTGCCAGCGCCCCGTCAACGACGCACAATGAGCAGTTCTTC. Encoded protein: CASAPSTTHNEQFF. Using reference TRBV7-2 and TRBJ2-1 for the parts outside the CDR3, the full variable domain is GAGVSQSPSNKVTEKGKDVELRCDPISGHTALYWYRQSLGQGLEFLIYFQGNSAPDKSGLPSDRFSAERTGGSVSTLTIQRTQQEDSAVYLCASAPSTTHNEQFFGPGTRLTVL.

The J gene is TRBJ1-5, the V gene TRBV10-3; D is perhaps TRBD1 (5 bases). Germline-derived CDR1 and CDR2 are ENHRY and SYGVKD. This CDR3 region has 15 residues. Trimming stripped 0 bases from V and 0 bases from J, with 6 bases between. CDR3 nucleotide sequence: TGTGCCATCAGTGAGTCCGGGGCTAGCAATCAGCCCCAGCATTTT. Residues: CAISESGASNQPQHF.

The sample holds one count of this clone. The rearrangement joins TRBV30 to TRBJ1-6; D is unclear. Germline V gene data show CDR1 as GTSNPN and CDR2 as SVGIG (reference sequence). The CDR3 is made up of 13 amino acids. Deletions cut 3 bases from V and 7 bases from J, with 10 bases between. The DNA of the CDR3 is TGTGCCTGGAGCGAGGGAGGGAATTCACCCCTCCACTTT. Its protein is CAWSEGGNSPLHF.

As DNA, the CDR3 is TGTGCCAGCAGTTTAACAGGGGCCAGCTATGGCTACACCTTC. Amino acid sequence: CASSLTGASYGYTF. The chain carries TRBV6-5 and TRBJ1-2, with 7 bases aligning to TRBD1. The junction had 6 bases not matched to a gene; V was cut back by 4 bases and J by 4 bases. CDR3 length: 14 amino acids. Germline V gives CDR1 MNHEY, CDR2 SVGAGI.

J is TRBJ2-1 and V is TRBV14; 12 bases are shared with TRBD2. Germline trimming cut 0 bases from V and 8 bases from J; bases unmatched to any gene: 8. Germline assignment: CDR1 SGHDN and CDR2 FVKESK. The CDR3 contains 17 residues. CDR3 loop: CASSQDLAGGRSHEQFF. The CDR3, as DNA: TGTGCCAGCAGCCAAGATCTAGCGGGAGGGCGAAGCCATGAGCAGTTCTTC.

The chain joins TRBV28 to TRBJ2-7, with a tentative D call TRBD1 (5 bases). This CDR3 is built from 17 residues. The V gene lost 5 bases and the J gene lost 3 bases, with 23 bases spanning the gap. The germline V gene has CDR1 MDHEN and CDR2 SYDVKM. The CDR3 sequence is CASSPRSRAEGSYEQYF. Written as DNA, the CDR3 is TGTGCCAGCAGTCCCCGCAGCAGGGCAGAAGGTAGCTACGAGCAGTACTTC.

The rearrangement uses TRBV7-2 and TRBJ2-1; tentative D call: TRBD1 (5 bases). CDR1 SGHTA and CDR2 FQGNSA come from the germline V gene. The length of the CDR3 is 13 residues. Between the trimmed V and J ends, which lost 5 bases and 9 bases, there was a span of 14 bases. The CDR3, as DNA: TGTGCCAGCAGCCCCACTCCTAGGGGTGAGCAGTTCTTC. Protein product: CASSPTPRGEQFF.

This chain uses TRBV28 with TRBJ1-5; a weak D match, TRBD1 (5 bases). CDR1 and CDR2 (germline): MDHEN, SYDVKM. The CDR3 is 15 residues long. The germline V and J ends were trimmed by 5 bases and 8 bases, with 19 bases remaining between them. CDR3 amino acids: CASSTEGATVEPQHF. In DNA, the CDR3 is TGTGCCAGCAGTACCGAAGGGGCCACAGTGGAGCCCCAGCATTTT.

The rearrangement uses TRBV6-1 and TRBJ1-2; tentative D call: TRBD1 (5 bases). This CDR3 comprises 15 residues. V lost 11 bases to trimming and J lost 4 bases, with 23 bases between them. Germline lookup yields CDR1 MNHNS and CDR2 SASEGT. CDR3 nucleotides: TGTGCCGGGGCCTTGGGAACGGGGACGACCTATGGCTACACCTTC. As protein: CAGALGTGTTYGYTF.